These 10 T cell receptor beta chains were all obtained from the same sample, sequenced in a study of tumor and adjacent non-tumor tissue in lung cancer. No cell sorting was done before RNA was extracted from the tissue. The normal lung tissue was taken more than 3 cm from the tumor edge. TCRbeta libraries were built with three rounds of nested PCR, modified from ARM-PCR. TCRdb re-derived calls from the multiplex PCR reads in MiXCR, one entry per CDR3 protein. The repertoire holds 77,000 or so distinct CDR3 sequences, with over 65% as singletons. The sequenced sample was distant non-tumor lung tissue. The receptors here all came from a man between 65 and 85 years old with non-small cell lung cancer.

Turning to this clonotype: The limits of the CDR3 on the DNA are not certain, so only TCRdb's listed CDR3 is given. The CDR3 sequence is CASSVGTGANVMTF. This chain joins TRBV9 and TRBJ2-6; TRBD1 was called by the table and not checked on the DNA. Germline V gene lookup returns CDR1 SGDLS and CDR2 YYNGEE. Ends included, the CDR3 has 14 residues.

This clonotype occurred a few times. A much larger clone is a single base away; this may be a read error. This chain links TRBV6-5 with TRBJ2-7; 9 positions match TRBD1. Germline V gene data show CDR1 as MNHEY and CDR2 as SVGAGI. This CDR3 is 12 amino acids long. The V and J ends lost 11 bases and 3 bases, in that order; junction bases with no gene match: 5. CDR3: CAVTGGDYEQYF. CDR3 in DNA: TGTGCCGTAACAGGGGGCGACTACGAGCAGTACTTC.

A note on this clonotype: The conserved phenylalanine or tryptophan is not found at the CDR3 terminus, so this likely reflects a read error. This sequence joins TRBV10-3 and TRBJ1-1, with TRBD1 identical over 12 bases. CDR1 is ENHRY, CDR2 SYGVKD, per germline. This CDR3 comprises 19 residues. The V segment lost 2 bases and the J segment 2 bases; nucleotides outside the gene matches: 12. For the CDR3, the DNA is TGTGCCATCAGTGAGCACCTGGGACAGGGGGCTTCTATCAACACTGAAGCTTTCATT. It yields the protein CAISEHLGQGASINTEAFI.

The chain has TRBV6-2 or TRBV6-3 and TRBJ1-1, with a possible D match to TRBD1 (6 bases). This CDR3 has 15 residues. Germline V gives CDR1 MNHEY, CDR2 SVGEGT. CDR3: CTSRPFVGQRRETFF. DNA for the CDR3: TGTACTAGCCGACCTTTTGTGGGACAAAGAAGAGAAACTTTCTTT.

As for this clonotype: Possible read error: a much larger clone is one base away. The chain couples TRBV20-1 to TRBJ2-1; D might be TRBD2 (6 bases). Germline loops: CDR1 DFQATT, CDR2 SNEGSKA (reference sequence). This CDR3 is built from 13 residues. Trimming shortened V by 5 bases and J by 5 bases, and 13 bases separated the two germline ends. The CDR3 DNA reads TGCAGTGCTGCTAACGGGGGACACAATGAGCAGTTCTTC. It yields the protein CSAANGGHNEQFF.

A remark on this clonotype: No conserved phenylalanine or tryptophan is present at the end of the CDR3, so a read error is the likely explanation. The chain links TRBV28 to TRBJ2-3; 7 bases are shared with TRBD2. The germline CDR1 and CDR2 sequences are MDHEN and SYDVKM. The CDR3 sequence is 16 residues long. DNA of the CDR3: TGTGCTAGCAGTTTCTCCGGCGGGAGAGGAACAGATACGCAGTATTCT. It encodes CASSFSGGRGTDTQYS.

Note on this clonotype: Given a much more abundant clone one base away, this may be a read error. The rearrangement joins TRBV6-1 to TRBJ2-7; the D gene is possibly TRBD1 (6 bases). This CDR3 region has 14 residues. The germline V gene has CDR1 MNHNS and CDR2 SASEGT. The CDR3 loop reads CPSSDTRGPYEQYF. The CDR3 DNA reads TGTCCCAGCAGTGATACCAGGGGTCCCTACGAGCAGTACTTC.

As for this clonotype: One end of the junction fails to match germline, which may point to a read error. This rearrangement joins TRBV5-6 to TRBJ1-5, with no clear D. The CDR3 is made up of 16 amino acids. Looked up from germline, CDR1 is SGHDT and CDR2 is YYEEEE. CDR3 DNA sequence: TGTGCCAGCAGCTTGTCCGGGGTGTTGGTCGCGTCGCCCCAACATTTT. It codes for CASSLSGVLVASPQHF.

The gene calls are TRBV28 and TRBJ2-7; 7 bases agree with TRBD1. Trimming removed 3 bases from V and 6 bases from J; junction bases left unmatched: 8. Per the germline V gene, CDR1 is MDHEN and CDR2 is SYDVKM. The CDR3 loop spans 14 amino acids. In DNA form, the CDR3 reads TGTGCCAGCAGTTTTCCGGGACAGTTACTCGAGCAGTACTTC. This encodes CASSFPGQLLEQYF.

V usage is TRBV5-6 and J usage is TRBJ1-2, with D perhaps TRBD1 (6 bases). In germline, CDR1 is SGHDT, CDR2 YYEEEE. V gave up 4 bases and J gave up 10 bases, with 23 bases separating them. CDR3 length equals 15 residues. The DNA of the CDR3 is TGTGCCAGCAGCAGTGCGATGTATCAGGGGAATGCCTACACCTTC. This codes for CASSSAMYQGNAYTF.